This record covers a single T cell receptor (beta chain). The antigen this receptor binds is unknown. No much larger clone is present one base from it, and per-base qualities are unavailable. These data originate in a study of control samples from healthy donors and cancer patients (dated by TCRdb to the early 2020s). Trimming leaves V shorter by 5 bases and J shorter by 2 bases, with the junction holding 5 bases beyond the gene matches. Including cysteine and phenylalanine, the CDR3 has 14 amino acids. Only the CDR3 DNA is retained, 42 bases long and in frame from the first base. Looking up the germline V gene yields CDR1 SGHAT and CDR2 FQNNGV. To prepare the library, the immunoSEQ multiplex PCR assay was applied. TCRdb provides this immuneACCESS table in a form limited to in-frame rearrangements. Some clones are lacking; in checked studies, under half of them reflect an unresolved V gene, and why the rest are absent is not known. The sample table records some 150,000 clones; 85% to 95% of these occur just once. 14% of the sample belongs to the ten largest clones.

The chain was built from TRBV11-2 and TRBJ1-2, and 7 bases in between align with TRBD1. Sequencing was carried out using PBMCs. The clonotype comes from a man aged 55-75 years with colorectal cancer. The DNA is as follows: TGTGCCAGCAGCCTCTCGACAGGGAACTATGGCTACACCTTC. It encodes CASSLSTGNYGYTF.